This T cell receptor (beta chain) came from a study of T cell responses to AZD1222 COVID-19 vaccine. Study-level findings and limits: Vaccine-related CD4 TCRs covered spike, predominating at 160-218 and 743-854.

Trimming cost V 1 base and J 0 bases; bases outside gene matches: 5. Germline loops: CDR1 SEHNR, CDR2 FQNEAQ (reference sequence). This CDR3 spans 17 amino acids. Comment on this clone: Antigen specificity is unknown.

Assay used: immunoSEQ multiplex PCR; TCRdb lists only in-frame clones, some missing. This table holds approximately 150,000 clones, 75% to 90% found once. The chain couples TRBV7-9 to TRBJ2-2, with 7 bases fitting TRBD1. The clonotype was recovered from an adult who received the AZD1222 COVID-19 vaccine. Sequencing used peripheral blood, obtained 28 days after the second AZD1222 dose. The CDR3 spells CASSLGQGYANTGELFF. CDR3 DNA: TGTGCCAGCAGCTTAGGACAGGGCTACGCGAACACCGGGGAGCTGTTTTTT. Filled out from reference TRBV7-9 and TRBJ2-2, the complete variable domain reads DTGVSQNPRHKITKRGQNVTFRCDPISEHNRLYWYRQTLGQGPEFLTYFQNEAQLEKSRLLSDRFSAERPKGSFSTLEIQRTEQGDSAMYLCASSLGQGYANTGELFFGEGSRLTVL.